The 26 T cell receptor beta chains reported below all come from one sample, sequenced in a study of technical replicates of blood from a few donors. TCRdb's table, derived via immunoSEQ multiplex PCR, lists solely in-frame clones and lacks some. The data contain over 75,000 clones, 90% to 96% of them singletons. Sequencing was carried out using T cells isolated from PBMCs. The receptors originated from a human donor in good health.

The rearrangement joins TRBV27 to TRBJ2-1; D gene ambiguous. CDR1 and CDR2 (germline): MNHEY, SMNVEV (reference sequence). The germline V and J ends were trimmed by 0 bases and 0 bases, with 9 bases remaining between them. The CDR3 length is 16 residues. The CDR3 nucleotides are TGTGCCAGCAGTTTATCACGAGACTTCTCCTACAATGAGCAGTTCTTC. Translated: CASSLSRDFSYNEQFF.

The V call is TRBV6-5, the J call TRBJ1-1; D may be TRBD1 (6 bases). CDR1 is MNHEY and CDR2 is SVGAGI in the germline V gene. V was trimmed by 7 bases and J by 0 bases, leaving 15 bases between them. The CDR3 has 15 residues. CDR3 coding DNA: TGTGCCAGCACCGAGGGGGGGGTTCTGAACACTGAAGCTTTCTTT. This codes for CASTEGGVLNTEAFF.

This clone was observed a single time. CDR3 DNA: TGTGCCAGTAAACCTAGGGGACAGGGGGCCTCCTACGAGCAGTACTTC. Its translation is CASKPRGQGASYEQYF. The chain recombines TRBV19 with TRBJ2-7; TRBD1 matches at 12 bases. This CDR3 contains 16 residues. Trimming at V came to 7 bases and at J to 0 bases, leaving 7 bases not matched to a gene. Germline values: CDR1 LNHDA, CDR2 SQIVND (reference sequence).

The chain carries TRBV5-1 and TRBJ2-7; 7 bases line up with TRBD2. Germline V gives CDR1 SGHRS, CDR2 YFSETQ. This CDR3 is 14 amino acids long. With V trimmed by 0 bases and J by 1 base, 1 base remained unmatched. The DNA of the CDR3 is TGCGCCAGCAGCTTGGAGGGAGGGTCCTACGAGCAGTACTTC. This gives the protein CASSLEGGSYEQYF.

The V gene is TRBV5-5, the J gene TRBJ2-1; D may be TRBD2 (6 bases). The V and J ends lost 4 bases and 10 bases respectively, with 18 bases between them. The germline CDR1 and CDR2 sequences are SGHKS and YYEKEE (reference sequence). The CDR3 runs to 14 residues. In DNA, the CDR3 is TGTGCCAGCAGCAAGGGCCTCGGTGCGGGGGAGCAGTTCTTC. It translates to CASSKGLGAGEQFF. Drawing the rest from reference TRBV5-5 and TRBJ2-1, the complete variable domain is DAGVTQSPTHLIKTRGQQVTLRCSPISGHKSVSWYQQVLGQGPQFIFQYYEKEERGRGNFPDRFSARQFPNYSSELNVNALLLGDSALYLCASSKGLGAGEQFFGPGTRLTVL.

The chain combines TRBV5-5 with TRBJ2-1; tentative D call: TRBD1 (6 bases). Germline V CDR1 and CDR2: SGHKS, YYEKEE (reference sequence). The CDR3 length is 17 residues. V lost 2 bases and J lost 6, with 21 bases in between. Here the CDR3 reads CASSFYLNRVGSNEQFF. CDR3 coding DNA: TGTGCCAGCAGCTTCTACTTAAACAGGGTCGGGTCCAATGAGCAGTTCTTC.

The genes are TRBV7-9 and TRBJ1-2; perhaps TRBD1 as D (6 bases). The CDR3 has 15 residues. Germline CDR1 and CDR2: SEHNR and FQNEAQ (reference sequence). The V end was cut by 1 base, the J end by 4 bases, with 13 bases between. The DNA of the CDR3 is TGTGCCAGCAGCTTAGAGGTCCAGGGGTCCTATGGCTACACCTTC. It encodes CASSLEVQGSYGYTF.

The chain links TRBV10-1 to TRBJ2-7; the match to TRBD2 covers 16 bases. Losses at the gene ends were 4 bases for V and 7 bases for J; bases not matched to a gene: 16. CDR3 length: 19 amino acids. CDR1 and CDR2 from the germline V gene are WNHNN and SYGVQD (reference sequence). This CDR3 reads CASSGPGTSGRASEIEQYF. The CDR3 DNA reads TGCGCCAGCAGTGGGCCCGGGACTAGCGGGAGGGCTAGTGAGATTGAGCAGTACTTC.

The chain is built from TRBV19 and TRBJ1-5; D is unclear. V dropped 4 bases and J dropped 7 bases, with 23 bases sitting between them. This CDR3 contains 17 residues. Germline values: CDR1 LNHDA, CDR2 SQIVND (reference sequence). In DNA, the CDR3 is TGTGCCAGTAGTAGCCCTTTCAGACAAACGTCGACCCAGCCCCAGCATTTT. Translating it yields CASSSPFRQTSTQPQHF.

The sample holds one count of this clone. The chain employs TRBV14 and TRBJ2-3, with 9 positions matching TRBD2. J was trimmed by 0 bases and V by 0 bases; bases with no gene match: 13. CDR1 and CDR2 from the germline V gene are SGHDN and FVKESK. CDR3 length: 20 amino acids. In DNA, the CDR3 is TGTGCCAGCAGCCAAGATTGGAGTCTAGCGGGACACTCTAGCACAGATACGCAGTATTTT. Translating it yields CASSQDWSLAGHSSTDTQYF.

The chain recombines TRBV10-3 with TRBJ1-2; the D is unclear. Germline CDR1 and CDR2: ENHRY and SYGVKD. Trimming cost V 7 bases and J 4 bases, with 19 bases left between them. The CDR3 is made up of 15 amino acids. The DNA for the CDR3 is TGTGCCATCATTGAAACTCCAACAGAACCCTATGGCTACACCTTC. This codes for CAIIETPTEPYGYTF.

The chain uses TRBV29-1 and TRBJ1-1; a weak D match, TRBD1 (6 bases). Germline V gene sequence: CDR1 SQVTM, CDR2 ANQGSEA. The ends were cut back, 4 bases at V and 4 bases at J, with 28 bases in the middle. The CDR3 runs 18 residues. The CDR3 bases are TGCAGCGTTGGGAGTACAGGGTCGCCGGCTAGTAGGGGCACTGAAGCTTTCTTT. Translation gives CSVGSTGSPASRGTEAFF.

The chain carries TRBV10-2 and TRBJ1-4; 9 bases agree with TRBD1. The V gene end was trimmed by 2 bases and the J gene end by 0 bases; junction bases not matched to a gene: 4. Germline lookup yields CDR1 WSHSY and CDR2 SAAADI. There are 17 residues in the CDR3. The CDR3 DNA follows: TGCGCCAGCAGTGAGGTGGGACAGGGCGCAACTAATGAAAAACTGTTTTTT. This translates into CASSEVGQGATNEKLFF.

The V call is TRBV27, the J call TRBJ2-5; D remains ambiguous. The germline CDR1 and CDR2 sequences are MNHEY and SMNVEV (reference sequence). V lost 5 bases, J lost 5 bases, and 12 bases lay in between. This CDR3 is 13 amino acids long. Here the CDR3 reads CASSQRLRETQYF. The DNA of the CDR3 is TGTGCCAGCAGTCAAAGATTGAGGGAGACCCAGTACTTC.

This sequence joins TRBV5-4 and TRBJ2-1; 9 bases are a match to TRBD2. CDR1 SGHNT and CDR2 YYREEE come from the germline V gene (reference sequence). Losses at the gene ends were 4 bases for V and 7 bases for J; bases not matched to a gene: 12. The CDR3 runs 16 residues. CDR3 bases: TGTGCCAGCAGCCCTCAGGCTAGCGGGGTAGGAAATGAGCAGTTCTTC. The encoded protein is CASSPQASGVGNEQFF.

The chain employs TRBV28 and TRBJ1-4; the D gene is possibly TRBD1 (5 bases). Germline CDR1 MDHEN, CDR2 SYDVKM. CDR3 length equals 18 residues. The germline V and J ends were trimmed by 7 bases and 5 bases, with 26 bases remaining between them. CDR3 region: CASISGAISGEDNEKLFF. The CDR3 bases are TGTGCCAGCATTTCTGGGGCGATTAGTGGGGAGGACAATGAAAAACTGTTTTTT. Combining the CDR3 with reference TRBV28 and TRBJ1-4 gives the whole variable domain DVKVTQSSRYLVKRTGEKVFLECVQDMDHENMFWYRQDPGLGLRLIYFSYDVKMKEKGDIPEGYSVSREKKERFSLILESASTNQTSMYLCASISGAISGEDNEKLFFGSGTQLSVL.

The rearrangement uses TRBV30 and TRBJ2-2; D unclear. The CDR3 has 12 amino acids. Trimming removed 3 bases at V and 7 bases at J, with 9 bases between. The germline V gene has CDR1 GTSNPN and CDR2 SVGIG (reference sequence). The CDR3 nucleotides are TGTGCCTGGAGCCGATACTACGGGGAGCTGTTTTTT. This sequence encodes CAWSRYYGELFF. Filled out from reference TRBV30 and TRBJ2-2, the complete variable domain reads SQTIHQWPATLVQPVGSPLSLECTVEGTSNPNLYWYRQAAGRGLQLLFYSVGIGQISSEVPQNLSASRPQDRQFILSSKKLLLSDSGFYLCAWSRYYGELFFGEGSRLTVL.

V is TRBV16 and J is TRBJ1-1, with D unclear. The CDR3 length is 14 residues. Trimming removed 2 bases from V and 3 bases from J, with 10 bases in between. Germline V lookup: CDR1 KGHSY, CDR2 FQNENV. CDR3 residues: CASSQGVLDTEAFF. The CDR3 DNA sequence: TGTGCCAGCAGCCAAGGAGTTTTGGACACTGAAGCTTTCTTT.

The chain has TRBV29-1 and TRBJ2-7; a possible D gene is TRBD2 (5 bases). Germline loops: CDR1 SQVTM, CDR2 ANQGSEA. The V end was cut by 6 bases, the J end by 6 bases, with 9 bases between. The CDR3 runs to 10 residues. The CDR3 region is CSVRRGEQYF. CDR3 coding DNA: TGCAGCGTGCGACGGGGCGAGCAGTACTTC.

This chain uses TRBV19 with TRBJ1-3; unclear D gene. Germline V lookup: CDR1 LNHDA, CDR2 SQIVND (reference sequence). This CDR3 has 14 amino acids. The V and J ends lost 3 bases and 0 bases respectively, with 6 bases between them. For the CDR3, the DNA is TGTGCCAGTAGTATTGGAGGCTCTGGAAACACCATATATTTT. Its translation is CASSIGGSGNTIYF.

The chain couples TRBV6-1 to TRBJ2-5; the match to TRBD1 covers 10 bases. V lost 4 bases and J lost 5; bases outside the gene matches: 1. From germline, CDR1 is MNHNS and CDR2 SASEGT. The length of the CDR3 is 13 residues. The CDR3 protein is CASSADRGETQYF. DNA for the CDR3: TGTGCCAGCAGTGCGGACAGGGGGGAGACCCAGTACTTC.

The chain links TRBV5-6 to TRBJ2-1; D ambiguous. V was pared by 0 bases and J by 0 bases, with 7 bases between. The CDR3 is 15 amino acids. Germline V lookup: CDR1 SGHDT, CDR2 YYEEEE. The CDR3 loop is CASSLGRTSYNEQFF. For the CDR3, the DNA is TGTGCCAGCAGCTTGGGGAGAACCTCCTACAATGAGCAGTTCTTC.

This chain uses TRBV7-8 with TRBJ2-7, with D possibly being TRBD1 (6 bases). The CDR3 length is 15 residues. V lost 6 bases to trimming and J lost 2 bases, with 17 bases between them. CDR1 is SGHVS and CDR2 is FQNEAQ in the germline V gene. CDR3 loop: CASRGPGHRAYEQYF. The CDR3, as DNA: TGTGCCAGCAGGGGGCCGGGACATCGGGCCTACGAGCAGTACTTC.

CDR3 protein: CASSIGLAGPETQYF. DNA of the CDR3: TGCGCCAGCAGCATCGGACTAGCGGGGCCAGAGACCCAGTACTTC. This rearrangement joins TRBV5-1 to TRBJ2-5; TRBD2 matches 12 bases. Germline V lookup: CDR1 SGHRS, CDR2 YFSETQ. V lost 4 bases and J lost 4; bases outside the gene matches: 5. CDR3 size: 15 residues.

This clone was seen a single time. The chain has TRBV6-6 and TRBJ1-2; the D gene is possibly TRBD1 (6 bases). The V gene's germline CDR1 is MNHNY and CDR2 SVGAGI (reference sequence). Trimming removed 8 bases at V and 4 bases at J, with 11 bases between. This CDR3 spans 12 amino acids. Here the CDR3 reads CASLDSAYGYTF. In DNA, the CDR3 is TGTGCCAGCCTGGACAGCGCCTATGGCTACACCTTC.

CDR3: CASTLTGQPNYGYTF. The CDR3 DNA reads TGTGCCAGCACTCTCACCGGACAGCCAAACTATGGCTACACCTTC. The gene calls are TRBV14 and TRBJ1-2; possible D gene TRBD1, 6 bases. The CDR3 has 15 amino acids. Trimming took 7 bases from V and 2 from J, leaving 17 bases between them. Per germline, CDR1 SGHDN and CDR2 FVKESK.